Listed below are T cell receptor beta chains from one sample, sequenced in a study of blood T cell repertoires in COVID-19. Produced via immunoSEQ multiplex PCR; TCRdb's table is partial and in-frame only. Among 200,000 or so clones listed, 80% to 90% were seen once. The sequenced material came from PBMCs or T cells enriched from blood (not recorded which). Source of these receptors: a woman under 40 who had been exposed to COVID-19. Both conserved end residues are part of each CDR3. Fields, in order: CDR3 DNA, CDR3 protein, CDR3 length, J gene, clone size, V gene, D gene. A D gene is named only where the DNA matches it firmly. Size is omitted from some rows. Given values are once, few, many or a class for expanded clones.

TGTGCCAGCAGTGAAGTTGGTGGGGGACACCCAAGCAATGAGCAGTTCTTC | CASSEVGGGHPSNEQFF | 17 | TRBJ2-1 | few | TRBV6-4 | -
TGTGCCAGCAGTCCTGGGACAGAGAATCAGCCCCAGCATTTT | CASSPGTENQPQHF | 14 | TRBJ1-5 | - | TRBV28 | TRBD1
TGTGCCAGCAGAAGGACAGGGGAGGATGGCTACACCTTC | CASRRTGEDGYTF | 13 | TRBJ1-2 | - | TRBV6-5 | TRBD1
TGTGCCAGCAGCTTAGGGACAGGGATAAGGTCCTACGAGCAGTACTTC | CASSLGTGIRSYEQYF | 16 | TRBJ2-7 | - | TRBV7-2 | TRBD1
TGTGCCAGCAGTGAAATAGGCGGGGGAAGCTCCTACGAGCAGTACTTC | CASSEIGGGSSYEQYF | 16 | TRBJ2-7 | - | TRBV2 | TRBD2
TGTGCCAGTTCCACCGGGACATATGAAAAACTGTTTTTT | CASSTGTYEKLFF | 13 | TRBJ1-4 | - | TRBV6-5 | -
TGTGCCAGCAGTTTGGTTGGGGCACCCGCCGTCTATGGCTACACCTTC | CASSLVGAPAVYGYTF | 16 | TRBJ1-2 | - | TRBV28 | -
TGCGCCAGCAGGGACAGCTCCTACAATGAGCAGTTCTTC | CASRDSSYNEQFF | 13 | TRBJ2-1 | - | TRBV5-1 | -
TGTGCCAGCAGCGTCACTGGTCAGGGGGCAGGAGGCTACACCTTC | CASSVTGQGAGGYTF | 15 | TRBJ1-2 | few | TRBV9 | TRBD1
TGTGCCAGCAGCTTTAGCGGGACGGTCGACGAGCAGTACTTC | CASSFSGTVDEQYF | 14 | TRBJ2-7 | - | TRBV9 | TRBD2
TGTGCCAGCAGTTTACACGGAGCTAACTATGGCTACACCTTC | CASSLHGANYGYTF | 14 | TRBJ1-2 | - | TRBV6-2/TRBV6-3 | -
TGCGCCAGCAGCTTGGGTACTAGCGGGAGGGTAACAGATACGCAGTATTTT | CASSLGTSGRVTDTQYF | 17 | TRBJ2-3 | once | TRBV5-1 | TRBD2
TGTGCCAGCTCACTAGACAGGGTGAGCAATCAGCCCCAGCATTTT | CASSLDRVSNQPQHF | 15 | TRBJ1-5 | - | TRBV18 | TRBD1
TGTGCCAGCAGCTTGTGGGACAGGGGAGTCGGCACTGAAGCTTTCTTT | CASSLWDRGVGTEAFF | 16 | TRBJ1-1 | - | TRBV5-5 | TRBD1
TGTGCCAGCAGCCGCACAGGCGTGGGAAATTCACCCCTCCACTTT | CASSRTGVGNSPLHF | 15 | TRBJ1-6 | few | TRBV4-2 | -
TGTGCCAGCAGCCAAGGTACGGGAGCAGGTCAGCCCCAGCATTTT | CASSQGTGAGQPQHF | 15 | TRBJ1-5 | - | TRBV3-1/TRBV3-2 | -
TGTGCCAGCGGAACGTTCACAGGGGTCTCCTACGAGCAGTACTTC | CASGTFTGVSYEQYF | 15 | TRBJ2-7 | - | TRBV7-9 | TRBD1
TGTGCCAGCAGTTCGAGACTAGCGGGAGGTTTCAGAGATGAGCAGTTCTTC | CASSSRLAGGFRDEQFF | 17 | TRBJ2-1 | - | TRBV2 | TRBD2
TGTGCCAGCAGCCAAGCAGGTCAGATGAACACTGAAGCTTTCTTT | CASSQAGQMNTEAFF | 15 | TRBJ1-1 | few | TRBV4-2 | -
TGTGCCAGCAGCTGGGGGGGTGGAGACACTGAAGCTTTCTTT | CASSWGGGDTEAFF | 14 | TRBJ1-1 | - | TRBV5-4 | -
TGTGCCAGCTCACCACGGGCAGGGGAATCCTACGAGCAGTACTTC | CASSPRAGESYEQYF | 15 | TRBJ2-7 | - | TRBV18 | -
TGTGCCAGCAGCTTATCTCACAGGGTAGGGACTGAAGCTTTCTTT | CASSLSHRVGTEAFF | 15 | TRBJ1-1 | - | TRBV11-3 | -
TGTGCCAGCAGCCAATGGGGAGTCAACACCTTC | CASSQWGVNTF | 11 | TRBJ1-2 | - | TRBV3-1/TRBV3-2 | -
TGTGCCAGCAGCCTTAGCGGCAGGGATAATCAGCCCCAGCATTTT | CASSLSGRDNQPQHF | 15 | TRBJ1-5 | - | TRBV7-2 | -
TGTGCCAGCAGCCCCGATAACGGGAATGAGCAGTTCTTC | CASSPDNGNEQFF | 13 | TRBJ2-1 | - | TRBV7-9 | -
TGTGCCAGTAGTATGATAGACAGAGATAATTCACCCCTCCACTTT | CASSMIDRDNSPLHF | 15 | TRBJ1-6 | - | TRBV19 | -
TGTGCCAGCAGCGTAGACCGGTTCTCCAGCACAGATACGCAGTATTTT | CASSVDRFSSTDTQYF | 16 | TRBJ2-3 | - | TRBV9 | -
TGTGCCAGCCGAGACAGGGTCACAGATACGCAGTATTTT | CASRDRVTDTQYF | 13 | TRBJ2-3 | - | TRBV2 | TRBD1
TGTGCCAGCAGTCTCGGGGGGGCGGCAGGCATTCAGCCCCAGCATTTT | CASSLGGAAGIQPQHF | 16 | TRBJ1-5 | - | TRBV28 | -
TGTGCCAGCAGTCTCCCTCGGGATGGCTACACCTTC | CASSLPRDGYTF | 12 | TRBJ1-2 | - | TRBV28 | -
TGTGCCAGCAGCGGGTCGGGGGGGCGCAGCTACAATGAGCAGTTCTTC | CASSGSGGRSYNEQFF | 16 | TRBJ2-1 | - | TRBV27 | TRBD2
TGCGCCAGCAGCTTGTTGGGGGGTGCTTCTGGAAACACCATATATTTT | CASSLLGGASGNTIYF | 16 | TRBJ1-3 | - | TRBV5-1 | -
TGTGCCAGCTCACGCACCGGGACAGGAGCTGAAGCTTTCTTT | CASSRTGTGAEAFF | 14 | TRBJ1-1 | - | TRBV18 | TRBD1
TGTGCCTGGAGCGCTACAGTCAAAGAGACCCAGTACTTC | CAWSATVKETQYF | 13 | TRBJ2-5 | - | TRBV30 | -
TGTGCCAGCAGCCCGGACAGGATCTCCTACGAGCAGTACTTC | CASSPDRISYEQYF | 14 | TRBJ2-7 | - | TRBV7-6 | TRBD1
TGCGCCAGCAGCTTGGACAGGGGTAGAGGGGAGCTGTTTTTT | CASSLDRGRGELFF | 14 | TRBJ2-2 | - | TRBV5-1 | TRBD1
TGTGCCAGCAGTTATCAGGGGGCCGCTGAAGCTTTCTTT | CASSYQGAAEAFF | 13 | TRBJ1-1 | - | TRBV27 | TRBD1